This T cell receptor (beta chain) comes out of a study of a mutant IDH1 vaccine in newly diagnosed glioma. Study-wide context: Every participant had undergone radiotherapy, temozolomide, or both before, and most underwent both. At week 35 came visit V12, and visit V13 followed at week 47. General study findings and limits: Top peripheral T cell clonotype shifts appeared unrelated to pseudoprogression. The vaccine induced immune responses, and these occurred in more than 80% of patients.

The sample's time point: week 47, end of study. Vaccination used 300 ug of mutant IDH1 20-mer peptide per dose, with topical imiquimod. Method: immunoSEQ multiplex PCR; TCRdb's copy keeps in-frame clones and lacks some. The table lists 50,000 or so clones, about 81% of them singletons, with about 4.3% in the top ten. As for this clone: Its antigen is still unknown.

The CDR3 covers 15 residues. V lost 0 bases and J lost 5, with 10 bases in between. Germline CDR1 LGHNA, CDR2 YNFKEQ. The chain uses TRBV4-2 and TRBJ1-4, with D possibly TRBD1 on 6 matching bases. Source: PBMCs, taken from a glioma patient whose treatment included an IDH1 peptide vaccine. The sequence was collected from a woman in her twenties or thirties with glioma. Some clones in this sample may be carry-over from other donors' samples. The CDR3 region has the DNA TGTGCCAGCAGCCAAGAAGGGGGGCGAAATGAAAAACTGTTTTTT. Encoded protein: CASSQEGGRNEKLFF.